This T cell receptor (beta chain) appears in the sequencing data of a study of beta chain features in type 1 diabetes. Investigators reverse transcribed all isolated RNA, so they sequenced expressed TCRB transcripts. Only in-frame clones appear in the TCRdb table, and some are missing; sequencing was by immunoSEQ multiplex PCR. The sample has about 200,000 clones; approximately 10% are singletons. V was shortened by 2 bases and J by 1 base, with 10 bases between the two germline ends. The CDR3 length is 15 residues. Germline assignment: CDR1 SGHDT and CDR2 YYEEEE. The sample consisted of central memory CD4+ T cells from blood. The sequence came from a man between 18 and 29 years old in good health. The chain uses TRBV5-6 and TRBJ2-4, with D tentatively TRBD2 (6 bases). The CDR3 loop is CASSLAGGAKNIQYF. The DNA for the CDR3 is TGTGCCAGCAGCTTAGCGGGTGGGGCCAAAAACATTCAGTACTTC.